This T cell receptor beta chain was identified in a study of T cells expressing NK-cell markers. Overall study context: Investigators obtained TCR beta repertoires from sorted CD3+CD56+NKG2C+, CD3+CD56+NKG2C- and CD3+CD56-NKG2C+ T cells.

UMI-tagged 5'RACE template switching yielded the TCR beta cDNA. Following a re-call of the 5' RACE reads, TCRdb has one entry per CDR3 protein and lacks DNA. This sample carries 440,000 or so distinct CDR3 sequences, with 7.3% going to the ten biggest clones. The germline gives CDR1 SGDLS, CDR2 YYNGEE. CDR3 size: 16 residues. Points from the study as a whole: The same clonotypes also predominated in the CD3+CD56-NKG2C+ fraction of a few donors. HCMV specificity of expanded NKG2C+ T cell clones remained unclear.

Concerning this clonotype itself: Its antigen is not identified.

The V gene is TRBV9, the J gene TRBJ1-2; the D gene TCRdb calls, TRBD1, cannot be checked with no DNA. Sample: blood T cells: a sorted CD56 or NKG2C T cell subset, CD4+ or CD8+ T cells, or bulk PBMC T cells (not recorded which). The receptor's source is a woman between 18 and 70 years old in good health. CDR3 protein: CASSPGSGWESYGYTF.